The rows below give T cell receptor beta chains drawn from one sample of a study of OX40 agonist ivuxolimab in advanced cancers. Profiled with immunoSEQ multiplex PCR; TCRdb holds only in-frame clones, not every one. The sample holds some 48,000 clones, roughly 81% seen once. Material: CD4+ or CD8+ T cells sorted from blood, obtained in a trial of the OX40 agonist ivuxolimab. The receptors shown here come from an adult with an advanced solid tumor such as melanoma, head and neck, liver or kidney cancer. Both conserved end residues are part of each CDR3. Each record gives: V gene, clone size, D gene, J gene, CDR3 protein, CDR3 DNA. A D gene is named only where the DNA matches it firmly. The size entry is marked missing in some rows and otherwise reads once, few, many or a size class.

TRBV7-2	NA	NA	TRBJ1-5	CASSEQTGHNQPQHF	TGTGCCAGCAGCGAGCAGACAGGCCACAATCAGCCCCAGCATTTT
TRBV7-2	few	NA	TRBJ2-7	CASSFRDTYEQYF	TGTGCCAGCAGCTTCCGGGACACCTACGAGCAGTACTTC
TRBV4-1	NA	NA	TRBJ2-3	CASSQEGIRSDTQYF	TGCGCCAGCAGCCAAGAGGGGATCCGGTCAGATACGCAGTATTTT
TRBV9	NA	TRBD1	TRBJ2-2	CASSVTGVNTGELFF	TGTGCCAGCAGCGTGACAGGGGTAAACACCGGGGAGCTGTTTTTT
TRBV5-1	NA	NA	TRBJ2-6	CASSRDGANVLTF	TGCGCCAGCAGCAGGGACGGGGCCAACGTCCTGACTTTC
TRBV19	few	TRBD1	TRBJ2-7	CASSVGTGGDEQYF	TGTGCCAGTAGTGTCGGGACAGGGGGGGACGAGCAGTACTTC
TRBV6-5	NA	NA	TRBJ2-1	CATSQDRTNEQFF	TGTGCCACCAGCCAGGACCGGACGAATGAGCAGTTCTTC
TRBV6-6	NA	NA	TRBJ1-1	CASSYEGWDTEAFF	TGTGCCAGCAGTTACGAGGGTTGGGACACTGAAGCTTTCTTT
TRBV5-8	NA	TRBD2	TRBJ2-1	CASSLGLAGGDEQFF	TGTGCCAGCAGCTTGGGACTAGCGGGAGGCGATGAGCAGTTCTTC
TRBV4-1	NA	NA	TRBJ1-2	CASSQLGGYTF	TGCGCCAGCAGCCAATTAGGTGGCTACACCTTC
TRBV7-2	NA	NA	TRBJ1-1	CASSLTGGTEAFF	TGTGCCAGCAGCTTGACCGGGGGCACTGAAGCTTTCTTT
TRBV9	NA	NA	TRBJ1-3	CASSVDGRGSGNTIYF	TGTGCCAGCAGCGTAGACGGCAGGGGATCTGGAAACACCATATATTTT
TRBV30	NA	NA	TRBJ1-2	CAWSVGRGYTF	TGTGCCTGGAGTGTTGGAAGGGGCTACACCTTC
TRBV14	NA	TRBD1	TRBJ2-3	CASSQYGQAAPRTDTQYF	TGTGCCAGCAGCCAATACGGACAGGCGGCCCCTCGCACAGATACGCAGTATTTT
TRBV27	large	TRBD2	TRBJ2-1	CASSGLAGWNEQFF	TGTGCCAGCAGCGGACTAGCGGGATGGAATGAGCAGTTCTTC
TRBV5-1	few	TRBD2	TRBJ2-1	CASSPNPTSGSRPYNEQFF	TGCGCCAGCAGCCCGAACCCGACTAGCGGGAGTCGGCCGTACAATGAGCAGTTCTTC
TRBV18	NA	NA	TRBJ2-2	CASSPRGAANTGELFF	TGTGCCAGCTCACCCCGTGGAGCAGCGAACACCGGGGAGCTGTTTTTT
TRBV7-2	NA	NA	TRBJ2-1	CASSELWWAASEQFF	TGTGCCAGCAGCGAACTGTGGTGGGCCGCTTCTGAGCAGTTCTTC
TRBV6-1	NA	NA	TRBJ1-2	CASSGRQINYGCTF	TGTGCCAGCAGTGGAAGACAGATTAACTATGGCTGCACCTTC
TRBV5-1	few	NA	TRBJ1-5	CASSLQGNQPQHF	TGCGCCAGCAGCTTACAGGGTAATCAGCCCCAGCATTTT
TRBV19	NA	NA	TRBJ1-1	CASSIGHRNTEAFF	TGTGCCAGTAGTATAGGGCACAGGAACACTGAAGCTTTCTTT
TRBV7-9	NA	TRBD2	TRBJ2-7	CAGRVAGEGEQYF	TGTGCCGGCAGGGTAGCGGGAGAAGGCGAGCAGTACTTC
TRBV20-1	NA	NA	TRBJ2-5	CSASGAQYF	TGCAGTGCTAGTGGAGCCCAGTACTTC
TRBV7-2	once	NA	TRBJ2-6	CASSLVGGSGANVLTF	TGTGCCAGCAGCTTAGTGGGGGGCTCTGGGGCCAACGTCCTGACTTTC
TRBV7-2	once	TRBD2	TRBJ2-3	CASSEGGRSTDTQYF	TGTGCCAGCAGCGAGGGCGGGAGGTCGACAGATACGCAGTATTTT
TRBV5-6	once	NA	TRBJ2-1	CASSRPSAAYNEQFF	TGTGCCAGCAGCCGACCTTCGGCCGCTTACAATGAGCAGTTCTTC
TRBV2	NA	NA	TRBJ1-1	CASRTFGGGMNTEAFF	TGTGCCAGCAGGACTTTCGGAGGGGGAATGAACACTGAAGCTTTCTTT
TRBV9	NA	NA	TRBJ1-5	CASSVGQSNQPQHF	TGTGCCAGCAGCGTAGGGCAAAGCAATCAGCCCCAGCATTTT
TRBV7-6	NA	NA	TRBJ1-1	CASSSTPHTEAFF	TGTGCCAGCAGCTCGACACCCCACACTGAAGCTTTCTTT
TRBV4-1	NA	NA	TRBJ2-5	CASSRVPVETQYF	TGCGCCAGCAGCCGCGTCCCTGTGGAGACCCAGTACTTC
TRBV5-8	NA	NA	TRBJ1-5	CASSFPSWSNQPQHF	TGTGCCAGCAGCTTTCCCTCGTGGAGCAATCAGCCCCAGCATTTT
TRBV2	NA	TRBD2	TRBJ2-1	CASSEGTSGYNEQFF	TGTGCCAGCAGTGAAGGGACTAGCGGGTACAATGAGCAGTTCTTC
TRBV4-1	NA	TRBD2	TRBJ2-3	CASRVAGGLMSDTQYF	TGCGCCAGCAGGGTAGCGGGAGGCCTGATGTCGGATACGCAGTATTTT
TRBV7-9	NA	NA	TRBJ2-3	CASSYGRDTDTQYF	TGTGCCAGCAGCTACGGGCGGGACACAGATACGCAGTATTTT
TRBV11-2	NA	TRBD2	TRBJ2-1	CASSFELSGRGDEQFF	TGTGCCAGCAGCTTTGAACTAAGCGGGAGGGGTGATGAGCAGTTCTTC
TRBV7-2	NA	NA	TRBJ1-1	CASSFSNTEAFF	TGTGCCAGCAGCTTTTCGAACACTGAAGCTTTCTTT
TRBV7-9	NA	NA	TRBJ1-1	CASSALVEAFF	TGTGCCAGCAGCGCCTTAGTCGAAGCTTTCTTT
TRBV27	NA	NA	TRBJ1-2	CASSLSSGYGYTF	TGTGCCAGCAGTTTATCTTCAGGTTATGGCTACACCTTC
TRBV7-9	NA	NA	TRBJ1-6	CASSLGTGGGSPLHF	TGTGCCAGCAGCTTAGGAACTGGGGGCGGTTCACCCCTCCACTTT
TRBV25-1	NA	NA	TRBJ1-1	CASDRGGTEAFF	TGTGCCAGCGACAGAGGGGGAACTGAAGCTTTCTTT
TRBV7-9	NA	NA	TRBJ1-1	CAGSGADTEAFF	TGTGCCGGCAGCGGGGCTGACACTGAAGCTTTCTTT
TRBV30	NA	NA	TRBJ1-2	CASISDQALYGYTF	TGTGCCTCTATTTCCGACCAAGCCCTCTATGGCTACACCTTC
TRBV5-4	few	NA	TRBJ1-1	CASSLVRLAGNTEAFF	TGTGCCAGCAGCTTGGTAAGATTAGCCGGGAACACTGAAGCTTTCTTT
TRBV10-3	once	NA	TRBJ2-7	CAISESEAGFYEQYF	TGTGCCATCAGTGAGTCTGAGGCCGGCTTCTACGAGCAGTACTTC
TRBV11-2	once	NA	TRBJ2-7	CASSLDGTWSYEQYF	TGTGCCAGCAGCTTAGATGGGACTTGGTCCTACGAGCAGTACTTC
TRBV10-3	NA	NA	TRBJ1-2	CAISDGVMYYGYTF	TGTGCCATCAGTGACGGGGTTATGTACTATGGCTACACCTTC
TRBV19	NA	NA	TRBJ1-5	CASSRDRAHQPQHF	TGTGCCAGTAGTCGCGACCGCGCTCATCAGCCCCAGCATTTT
TRBV30	NA	NA	TRBJ1-3	CARQTGISGNTIYF	TGTGCCCGACAGACTGGGATCTCTGGAAACACCATATATTTT
TRBV19	NA	TRBD1	TRBJ1-2	CATKPGTGGYGYTF	TGTGCCACCAAGCCGGGGACAGGGGGCTATGGCTACACCTTC
TRBV19	few	NA	TRBJ1-1	CASTAWVGNTEAFF	TGTGCCAGTACGGCGTGGGTCGGGAACACTGAAGCTTTCTTT